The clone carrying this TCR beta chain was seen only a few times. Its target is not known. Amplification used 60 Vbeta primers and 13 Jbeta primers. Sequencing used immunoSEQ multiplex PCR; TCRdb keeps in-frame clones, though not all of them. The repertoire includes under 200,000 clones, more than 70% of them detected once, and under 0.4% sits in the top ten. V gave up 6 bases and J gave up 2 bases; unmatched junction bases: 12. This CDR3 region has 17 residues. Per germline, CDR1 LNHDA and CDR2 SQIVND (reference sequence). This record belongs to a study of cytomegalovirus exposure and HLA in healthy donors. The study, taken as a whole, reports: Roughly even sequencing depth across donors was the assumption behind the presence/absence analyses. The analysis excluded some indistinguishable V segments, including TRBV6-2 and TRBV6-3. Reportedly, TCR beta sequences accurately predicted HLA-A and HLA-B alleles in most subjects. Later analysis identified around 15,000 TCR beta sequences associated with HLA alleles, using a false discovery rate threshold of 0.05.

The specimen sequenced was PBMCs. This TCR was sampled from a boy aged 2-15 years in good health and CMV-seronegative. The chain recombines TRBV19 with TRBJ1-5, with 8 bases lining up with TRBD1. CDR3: CASRPGQDSIGNQPQHF. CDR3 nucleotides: TGTGCCAGTAGACCGGGACAGGATAGTATCGGCAATCAGCCCCAGCATTTT.